Listed here is a single T cell receptor beta chain. The CDR3 runs 13 residues. V gave up 6 bases and J gave up 4 bases; unmatched junction bases: 2. The germline CDR1 and CDR2 sequences are SNHLY and FYNNEI. In the study's own analysis: Estimation of nucleated cell counts was performed using reference gene primer amplification. Assay: immunoSEQ multiplex PCR; the TCRdb copy retains only in-frame clones and omits some. V, J and clone size were drawn from that table, and D and trimming were deduced from the DNA. The data show about 170,000 clones, 83% seen once. The data were taken from a study of blood T cell repertoires in COVID-19. Overall study context: Nucleic acid was either cDNA or gDNA, and it came from T cells, B-cell-depleted T cells, or PBMCs.

The gene calls are TRBV2 and TRBJ2-3, with 9 bases lining up with TRBD1. This TCR came from a woman aged 70-85 years who had recovered from COVID-19. The sequencing sample was made of peripheral blood. The CDR3 DNA follows: TGTGCCAGCAGACGGACAGGGGCAGATACGCAGTATTTT. It specifies CASRRTGADTQYF.